What follows describes a single T cell receptor beta chain. Its target is unknown. Researchers ran the PCR with 60 Vbeta and 13 Jbeta primers. The repertoire was sequenced with immunoSEQ multiplex PCR; TCRdb's copy has only in-frame clones and lacks some. The sample has over 65,000 clones; approximately 75% are singletons. Trimming left V 5 bases short and J 4 bases short, with 3 bases between. The CDR3 contains 11 residues. The V gene's germline CDR1 is MNHEY and CDR2 SMNVEV (reference sequence). This specimen comes from a study of cytomegalovirus exposure and HLA in healthy donors. Study-wide findings and caveats: Investigators reported about 160 TCR beta chains as tied to cytomegalovirus. It was in a later analysis that TCR association rates were seen to vary by HLA locus, highest for DRB1 and lowest for HLA-C. Prediction of most subjects' HLA-A and HLA-B alleles by TCR beta sequences was reportedly accurate.

This sequence joins TRBV27 and TRBJ2-1; D is unresolved. This clonotype was obtained from a man aged 60 to 69 in good health and CMV-seropositive. Sequences were obtained from PBMCs. CDR3 in amino acids: CASSLYNEQFF. The CDR3 DNA reads TGTGCCAGCAGTCTATACAATGAGCAGTTCTTC.